This T cell receptor (beta chain) appears in the sequencing data of a study of PD-1 blockade in classical Hodgkin lymphoma. Regarding the study as a whole: Causes of the repertoire differences remain undefined, possibly disease activity or prior therapy. Newly diagnosed patients had baseline TCR diversity that was reportedly lower than that of healthy donors. Baseline diversity in complete responders resembled that of newly diagnosed patients.

A note on this clone: Antigen specificity is unknown.

TCRdb's copy holds only in-frame clones and misses some; the assay was immunoSEQ multiplex PCR. The table shows approximately 60,000 clones, with 90% occurring only once. Germline loops: CDR1 MDHEN, CDR2 SYDVKM. Trimming pared 8 bases from V and 4 bases from J, leaving 12 bases between. The CDR3 runs to 13 residues. All patients relapsed after autologous stem cell transplantation, and brentuximab vedotin exposure varied. Best outcomes ranged across complete response, partial response and progressive disease. The sequence came from a human donor with classical Hodgkin lymphoma. The material was peripheral blood mononuclear cells (PBMCs), obtained at baseline. This chain joins TRBV28 and TRBJ2-1; D unresolved. Written as DNA, the CDR3 is TGTGCCAGCTCCCGGCCGGAGTACAATGAGCAGTTCTTC. Protein sequence: CASSRPEYNEQFF.